The clone carrying this TCR beta chain was picked up many times. These data are taken from a study of Graves' ophthalmopathy and Graves' hyperthyroidism. V was cut by 6 bases and J by 7 bases, with 12 bases left in between. The V gene's germline CDR1 is SNHLY and CDR2 FYNNEI. The length of the CDR3 is 12 residues. Amplifying from RNA transcripts, the study obtained TCR beta CDR3 regions. RT-PCR in the first round used HTBI primers; a second-round multiplex PCR followed. TCRdb fed the multiplex PCR reads into MiXCR, producing one record per CDR3 protein. Of hundreds of thousands of distinct CDR3 sequences in the sample, more than 40% were seen once.

The rearrangement links TRBV2 to TRBJ1-1; a possible D gene is TRBD1 (5 bases). This TCR derives from an adult man with Graves' ophthalmopathy. Source material: peripheral blood. The CDR3 loop reads CASSLTAVEAFF. Written as DNA, the CDR3 is TGTGCCAGCAGCCTGACAGCCGTTGAAGCTTTCTTT.